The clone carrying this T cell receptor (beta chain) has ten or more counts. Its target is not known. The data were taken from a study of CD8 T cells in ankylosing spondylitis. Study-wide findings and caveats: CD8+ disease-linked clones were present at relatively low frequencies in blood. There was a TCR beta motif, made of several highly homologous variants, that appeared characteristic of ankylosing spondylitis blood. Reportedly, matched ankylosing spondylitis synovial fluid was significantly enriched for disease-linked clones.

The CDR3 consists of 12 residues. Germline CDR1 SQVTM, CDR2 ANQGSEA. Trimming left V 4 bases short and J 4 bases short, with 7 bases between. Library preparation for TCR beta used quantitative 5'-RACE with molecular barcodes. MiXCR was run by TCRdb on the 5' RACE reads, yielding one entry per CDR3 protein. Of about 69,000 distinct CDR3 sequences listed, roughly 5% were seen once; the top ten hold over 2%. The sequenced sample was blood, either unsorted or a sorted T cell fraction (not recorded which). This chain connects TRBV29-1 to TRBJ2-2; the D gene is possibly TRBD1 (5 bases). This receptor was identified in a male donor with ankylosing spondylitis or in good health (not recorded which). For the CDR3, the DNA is TGCAGCGTTGCTGGGGCCACCGGGGAGCTGTTTTTT. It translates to CSVAGATGELFF.